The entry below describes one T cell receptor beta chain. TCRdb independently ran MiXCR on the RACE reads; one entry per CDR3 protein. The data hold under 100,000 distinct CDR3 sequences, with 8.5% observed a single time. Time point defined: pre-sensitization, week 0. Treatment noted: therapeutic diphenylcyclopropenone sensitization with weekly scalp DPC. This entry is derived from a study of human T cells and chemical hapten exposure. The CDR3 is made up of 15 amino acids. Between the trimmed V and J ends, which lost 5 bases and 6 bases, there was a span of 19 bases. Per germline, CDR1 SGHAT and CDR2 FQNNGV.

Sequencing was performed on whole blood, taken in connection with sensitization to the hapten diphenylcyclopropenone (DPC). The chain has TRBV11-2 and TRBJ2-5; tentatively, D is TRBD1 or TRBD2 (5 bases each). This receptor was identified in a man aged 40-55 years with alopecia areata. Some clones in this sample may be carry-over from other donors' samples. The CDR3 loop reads CASSQIAGRVQTQYF. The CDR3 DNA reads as TGTGCCAGCAGCCAGATAGCAGGGAGAGTGCAGACCCAGTACTTC.